This TCR beta chain comes out of a study of blood T cells in healthy people across ages. Researchers isolated at least 6 million PBMCs per sample. Through a sample-barcoded 5' primer and a J-beta primer mix, a second PCR was run for roughly 7 to 12 cycles. Every sample gave at least 3 million paired-end reads containing CDR3. TCRdb redid the calling of the 5' RACE reads with MiXCR, one entry per CDR3 protein. The table has under 950,000 distinct CDR3 sequences, 22% seen once. The CDR3 has 13 amino acids. Germline CDR1 and CDR2: LGHNA and YSLEER. This clonotype turned up a few times. Sequencing was carried out using blood. The chain has TRBV4-3 and TRBJ2-5; D is perhaps TRBD1 (6 bases). The J call may be incorrect, as the DNA end agrees better with TRBJ2-1. The origin of this receptor is a man in his 70s in good health. The CDR3 DNA reads TGCGCCAGCAGCCGAACAGGGCTTGGTGAGCAGTTCTTC. Encoded protein: CASSRTGLGEQFF.